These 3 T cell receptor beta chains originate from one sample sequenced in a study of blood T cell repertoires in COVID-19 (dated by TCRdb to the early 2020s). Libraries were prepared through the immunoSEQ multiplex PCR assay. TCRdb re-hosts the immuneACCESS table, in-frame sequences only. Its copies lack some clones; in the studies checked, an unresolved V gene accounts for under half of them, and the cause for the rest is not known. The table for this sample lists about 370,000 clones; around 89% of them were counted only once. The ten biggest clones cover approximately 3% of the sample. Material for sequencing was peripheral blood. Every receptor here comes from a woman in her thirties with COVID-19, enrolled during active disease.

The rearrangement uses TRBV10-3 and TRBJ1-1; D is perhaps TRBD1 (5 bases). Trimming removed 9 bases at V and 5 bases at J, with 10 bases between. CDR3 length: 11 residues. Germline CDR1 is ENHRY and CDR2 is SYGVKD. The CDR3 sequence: CAIPGRTEAFF. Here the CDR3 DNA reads TGTGCCATACCAGGGAGGACTGAAGCTTTCTTT.

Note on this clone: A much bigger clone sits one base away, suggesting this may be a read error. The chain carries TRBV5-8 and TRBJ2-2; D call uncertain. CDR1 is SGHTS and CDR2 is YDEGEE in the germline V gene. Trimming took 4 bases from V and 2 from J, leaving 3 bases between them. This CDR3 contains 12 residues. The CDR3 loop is CASSHNTGELFF. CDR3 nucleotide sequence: TGTGCCAGCAGCCATAACACCGGGGAGCTGTTTTTT.

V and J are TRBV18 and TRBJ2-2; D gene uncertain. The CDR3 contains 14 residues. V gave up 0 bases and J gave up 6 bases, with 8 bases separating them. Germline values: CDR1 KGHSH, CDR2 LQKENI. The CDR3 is CASSPPSRSGELFF. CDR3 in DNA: TGTGCCAGCTCACCACCAAGCAGGTCCGGGGAGCTGTTTTTT.